Listed below are T cell receptor beta chains from one sample, sequenced in a study of cytomegalovirus exposure and HLA in healthy donors. Libraries were prepared by immunoSEQ multiplex PCR; TCRdb keeps only in-frame clonotypes and omits some of them. In all, the sample yields more than 95,000 clones. The sequenced sample consisted of PBMCs. Receptors originate from a man younger than 35 in good health and CMV-seronegative. CDR3s include the opening cysteine and the closing phenylalanine or tryptophan. D genes are given only for firm matches.

>NA|TRBJ2-1|TRBV6-5
TGTGCCAGCAGTTCCAGGTTGGGCAGGGGTTACAATGAGCAGTTCTTC
CASSSRLGRGYNEQFF
>TRBD2|TRBJ2-1|TRBV15
TGTGCCACCAGCAGAGGGAGGACTAGCGTTGATGAGCAGTTCTTC
CATSRGRTSVDEQFF
>TRBD1|TRBJ1-4|TRBV18
TGTGCCAGCCTAGGAGGACAGGGAGATGAAAAACTGTTTTTT
CASLGGQGDEKLFF
>NA|TRBJ1-2|TRBV14
TGTGCCAGCAGCCAAGATTTACAGTATGTCTACACCTTC
CASSQDLQYVYTF
>TRBD2|TRBJ2-3|TRBV30
TGTGCCTGGGGGAGCGGGAGTAGGACAGATACGCAGTATTTT
CAWGSGSRTDTQYF
>NA|TRBJ2-7|TRBV27
TGTGCCAGCAGCCTGATCAGGGGCGAGCAGTACTTC
CASSLIRGEQYF
>NA|TRBJ1-1|TRBV19
TGTGCCAGTAGCGGACTCTTCGGGACTGAAGCTTTCTTT
CASSGLFGTEAFF
>TRBD2|TRBJ2-5|TRBV6-4
TGTGCCAGCAGTGAAAGTGCGGGGGGGAAAGAGACCCAGTACTTC
CASSESAGGKETQYF
>NA|TRBJ2-7|TRBV7-9
TGTGCCAGCAGCCACACCCGAGGCGGGACAGTGACCTACGAGCAGTACTTC
CASSHTRGGTVTYEQYF
>NA|TRBJ2-3|TRBV5-4
TGTGCCAGCAGCTTGGAGGCTTTACGGGCAGATACGCAGTATTTT
CASSLEALRADTQYF
>TRBD2|TRBJ2-3|TRBV25-1
TGTGCCAGCAGTGACCCCCGTTTGGGAGCGGGGGGCACAGATACGCAGTATTTT
CASSDPRLGAGGTDTQYF
>NA|TRBJ2-3|TRBV7-9
TGTGCCAGCAGCTCGAGTGGCACAGATACGCAGTATTTT
CASSSSGTDTQYF
>NA|TRBJ1-1|TRBV6-4
TGTGCCAGCAGTGACAACATGAACACTGAAGCTTTCTTT
CASSDNMNTEAFF
>TRBD1|TRBJ2-5|TRBV5-1
TGCGCCAGCAGCCCCAACCCGGGACAGGTTCAAGAGACCCAGTACTTC
CASSPNPGQVQETQYF
>NA|TRBJ1-2|TRBV7-3
TGTGCCAGCAGCTTAACGGCCCAAGCGGGTGGCTACACCTTC
CASSLTAQAGGYTF
>NA|TRBJ2-1|TRBV27
TGTGCCAGCAGTGTGTCCCCGGGGGACAATGAGCAGTTCTTC
CASSVSPGDNEQFF
>TRBD1|TRBJ2-7|TRBV15
TGTGCCACCAGCCCACGGACAGGGTCTTACGAGCAGTACTTC
CATSPRTGSYEQYF
>TRBD1|TRBJ2-7|TRBV10-3
TGTGCCATCAGTAACGACAGGGAAGAGCAGTACTTC
CAISNDREEQYF
>TRBD1|TRBJ2-3|TRBV4-2
TGTGCCAGCAGCCAATTCCGGGACAGGGGTGGTACAGATACGCAGTATTTT
CASSQFRDRGGTDTQYF
>TRBD1|TRBJ2-1|TRBV6-5
TGTGCCAGCAGTTACTCGGGGACAGGGAAGGGGAATGAGCAGTTCTTC
CASSYSGTGKGNEQFF
>NA|TRBJ2-7|TRBV4-1
TGCGCCAGCAGCCAACCAGGGTTGTACGAGCAGTACTTC
CASSQPGLYEQYF
>NA|TRBJ2-7|TRBV29-1
TGCAGCGCGAGGAACTCCTACGAGCAGTACTTC
CSARNSYEQYF
>TRBD1|TRBJ1-1|TRBV7-9
TGTGCCAGCAGCTTAGCGTTGGGGACAGTGAACACTGAAGCTTTCTTT
CASSLALGTVNTEAFF
>NA|TRBJ1-1|TRBV15
TGTGCCACCGGAGGGGAGGACACTGAAGCTTTCTTT
CATGGEDTEAFF
>NA|TRBJ1-5|TRBV30
TGTGCCTGGAGCCGTGACTTATCAGGGGTGGGACAGCCCCAGCATTTT
CAWSRDLSGVGQPQHF
>NA|TRBJ1-5|TRBV19
TGTGCCTGCCGACGACAGTCCCCCGATTATAGCAATCAGCCCCAGCATTTT
CACRRQSPDYSNQPQHF
>NA|TRBJ2-7|TRBV19
TGTGCCAGTAGTACCCAACCTCAGGGGTCCAGGTTGTACGAGCAGTACTTC
CASSTQPQGSRLYEQYF
>NA|TRBJ2-3|TRBV19
TGTGCCAGTAGTTGGAGGGGAGATACGCAGTATTTT
CASSWRGDTQYF
>TRBD1|TRBJ1-5|TRBV4-1
TGCGCCAGCAGCCAGGTGGACAGGGGCAATCAGCCCCAGCATTTT
CASSQVDRGNQPQHF
>NA|TRBJ1-5|TRBV4-1
TGCGCCAGCAGCCAGGCTCTGCTTCAGGCCCAGCATTTT
CASSQALLQAQHF
>TRBD2|TRBJ2-1|TRBV7-9
TGTGCCAGCAAGCGGGAGGGCCCATACAATGAGCAGTTCTTC
CASKREGPYNEQFF
>NA|TRBJ2-7|TRBV7-9
TGTGCCAGCAGCTTAGAGAGGCGGCGCGGCCTCGCCTACGAGCAGTACTTC
CASSLERRRGLAYEQYF
>TRBD2|TRBJ2-1|TRBV5-1
TGCGCCAGCAGCTGGGAACTAGCGCACGATGAGCAGTTCTTC
CASSWELAHDEQFF
>TRBD1|TRBJ2-7|TRBV25-1
TGTGCCAGCAGTCGGACAGGGGGCCCGGGCGAGCAGTACTTC
CASSRTGGPGEQYF
>NA|TRBJ1-1|TRBV2
TGTGCCAGCAGCCCAACGGGGAACACTGAAGCTTTCTTT
CASSPTGNTEAFF
>NA|TRBJ1-1|TRBV11-2
TGTGCCAGCAGCTTACGACGGGCGGCTTGGGGGCGGACTGAAGCTTTCTTT
CASSLRRAAWGRTEAFF
>TRBD1|TRBJ1-1|TRBV9
TGTGCCAGCAGCGCCGGGACAGGCGGAGAAGCTTTCTTT
CASSAGTGGEAFF
>NA|TRBJ2-4|TRBV2
TGTGCCAGCAGATCAAGGGGTGGGAACATTCAGTACTTC
CASRSRGGNIQYF
>NA|TRBJ2-5|TRBV6-1
TGTGCCAGCAGTGAAGTTGGGGCCCTGGGGACCCAGTACTTC
CASSEVGALGTQYF
>TRBD1|TRBJ1-3|TRBV19
TGTGCCAGTAGTCCATTTGTTGGAAGCCGGGACAGGGTCCTTCTCCGAGGGAACACCATATATTTT
CASSPFVGSRDRVLLRGNTIYF
>TRBD1|TRBJ1-5|TRBV2
TGTGCCAGCAGGCCCGGACAGGGGAACAAAAATCAGCCCCAGCATTTT
CASRPGQGNKNQPQHF
>TRBD1|TRBJ1-1|TRBV30
TGTGCCTGGACCTTCAGGGGGCCAAGGGGCACTGAAGCTTTCTTT
CAWTFRGPRGTEAFF
>NA|TRBJ1-4|TRBV7-6
TGTGCCAGCAGCTTAGCGGGGGGGGGTAACGAAAAACTGTTTTTT
CASSLAGGGNEKLFF
>TRBD1|TRBJ2-5|TRBV28
TGTGCCAGCAGTTTACAGGGGGCGGGAGAGACCCAGTACTTC
CASSLQGAGETQYF
>TRBD1|TRBJ1-2|TRBV5-4
TGTGCCAGCAGCGACATATCCCGACAGGGGGCAGAGAATGGCTACACCTTC
CASSDISRQGAENGYTF
>NA|TRBJ1-5|TRBV5-4
TGTGCCAGCAGCTTGAGGGCAGGGGAAAGACGGCCCCAGCATTTT
CASSLRAGERRPQHF